What follows are 10 T cell receptor beta chains derived from one specimen sequenced in a study of control samples from healthy donors and cancer patients (dated by TCRdb to 2020 to 2022). Library generation was performed with the immunoSEQ multiplex PCR assay. Here the immuneACCESS table is served through TCRdb, limited to in-frame sequences with V and J called. Missing clones are a known gap in these copies; in checked studies unresolved V genes cover under half, and the rest lacks a known reason. Within this sample are about 130,000 clones, with approximately 90% of them counted one time only. The top ten clones comprise approximately 9% of the sample. The material sequenced was blood. The receptors derive from a man younger than 35 in good health.

The chain is built from TRBV18 and TRBJ2-4; 10 bases are a match to TRBD2. This CDR3 contains 16 residues. Trimming cost V 6 bases and J 1 base; bases outside gene matches: 6. Germline V CDR1 and CDR2: KGHSH, LQKENI. The CDR3 sequence is CASSRLAGAAKNIQYF. In DNA, the CDR3 is TGTGCCAGCTCCCGCCTAGCGGGGGCGGCCAAAAACATTCAGTACTTC.

This chain joins TRBV5-6 and TRBJ2-5, with D hard to call. This CDR3 has 15 amino acids. Per germline, CDR1 SGHDT and CDR2 YYEEEE. V was pared by 0 bases and J by 5 bases, with 14 bases between. DNA for the CDR3: TGTGCCAGCAGCTTGGTCCGCGATCCCAAGGAGACCCAGTACTTC. As protein: CASSLVRDPKETQYF.

This chain joins TRBV5-4 and TRBJ1-4; D gene unclear. Trimming pared 0 bases from V and 5 bases from J, leaving 5 bases between. The germline gives CDR1 SGHNT, CDR2 YYREEE (reference sequence). This CDR3 spans 13 amino acids. The CDR3 here is CASSLVGNEKLFF. Here the CDR3 DNA reads TGTGCCAGCAGCTTGGTAGGGAATGAAAAACTGTTTTTT.

This chain links TRBV18 with TRBJ1-2, with D perhaps TRBD1 (5 bases). This CDR3 has 14 residues. V lost 3 bases and J lost 9, with 17 bases in between. The germline V gene has CDR1 KGHSH and CDR2 LQKENI. CDR3 nucleotides: TGTGCCAGCTCACCTGACAGCCGAAAAGGGCGCTACACCTTC. Amino acid sequence: CASSPDSRKGRYTF.

This sequence joins TRBV5-1 and TRBJ2-6, with D possibly matching TRBD1 (5 bases). There are 19 residues in the CDR3. CDR1 and CDR2 from the germline V gene are SGHRS and YFSETQ. The V gene lost 2 bases and the J gene lost 4 bases, with 22 bases spanning the gap. The CDR3 sequence is CASSFRGPGLRSGANVLTF. The CDR3 bases are TGCGCCAGCAGCTTCCGAGGCCCAGGGTTAAGGTCCGGGGCCAACGTCCTGACTTTC.

The chain couples TRBV5-4 to TRBJ1-3; the D gene is possibly TRBD1 (6 bases). Germline-derived CDR1 and CDR2 are SGHNT and YYREEE (reference sequence). CDR3 size: 14 residues. Trimming stripped 0 bases from V and 7 bases from J, with 11 bases between. CDR3 residues: CASSLDREVNTIYF. The CDR3 DNA reads as TGTGCCAGCAGCTTGGACAGGGAGGTGAACACCATATATTTT.

This chain links TRBV12-5 with TRBJ1-5; 8 positions agree with TRBD1. CDR1 is LGHNT and CDR2 is FRNRAP in the germline V gene. V shed 5 bases, J shed 4 bases, and the junction held 4 bases outside the gene matches. This CDR3 is built from 14 residues. The CDR3 bases are TGTGCTAGTGGTCCTAGACAGGGGAATCAGCCCCAGCATTTT. Protein: CASGPRQGNQPQHF.

The gene calls are TRBV24-1 and TRBJ2-3; TRBD1 agrees at 7 bases. Germline lookup yields CDR1 KGHDR and CDR2 SFDVKD. With V trimmed by 5 bases and J by 6 bases, 4 bases remained unmatched. The CDR3 spans 13 residues. CDR3 sequence: CATSGTGEDTQYF. CDR3 nucleotides: TGTGCCACCAGTGGGACAGGTGAGGATACGCAGTATTTT.

This chain links TRBV7-6 with TRBJ2-2; 10 bases agree with TRBD2. CDR3 length equals 16 residues. CDR1 is SGHVS, CDR2 FNYEAQ, per germline. V shed 1 base, J shed 6 bases, and the junction held 5 bases outside the gene matches. The chain's CDR3 is CASSLVLAGLAGELFF. The CDR3 coding sequence is TGTGCCAGCAGCTTAGTACTAGCGGGGTTAGCCGGGGAGCTGTTTTTT.

This clone was seen only once. The V gene is TRBV27, the J gene TRBJ2-7; maybe TRBD1 (5 bases). Deletions cut 4 bases from V and 5 bases from J, with 18 bases between. The CDR3 is 15 amino acids. Germline CDR1 reads MNHEY; CDR2 reads SMNVEV (reference sequence). CDR3: CASSYGQGRIHEQYF. The CDR3 DNA is TGTGCCAGCAGTTACGGCCAGGGCCGGATCCACGAGCAGTACTTC.